This T cell receptor beta chain appears in the sequencing data of a study of control samples from healthy donors and cancer patients. Germline lookup yields CDR1 MDHEN and CDR2 SYDVKM. The CDR3 runs 13 residues. TCRdb keeps only in-frame clones here, not all; method: immunoSEQ multiplex PCR. The sample lists approximately 150,000 clones, about 93% seen once, with 0.68% in the top ten. Sequencing input: blood. The receptor was derived from a woman under 40 in good health. The rearrangement links TRBV28 to TRBJ1-6; TRBD1 might be the D (6 bases). Written as DNA, the CDR3 is TGTGCTGGGACGGGGGCTGGTAATTCACCCCTCCACTTT. Translating gives CAGTGAGNSPLHF.